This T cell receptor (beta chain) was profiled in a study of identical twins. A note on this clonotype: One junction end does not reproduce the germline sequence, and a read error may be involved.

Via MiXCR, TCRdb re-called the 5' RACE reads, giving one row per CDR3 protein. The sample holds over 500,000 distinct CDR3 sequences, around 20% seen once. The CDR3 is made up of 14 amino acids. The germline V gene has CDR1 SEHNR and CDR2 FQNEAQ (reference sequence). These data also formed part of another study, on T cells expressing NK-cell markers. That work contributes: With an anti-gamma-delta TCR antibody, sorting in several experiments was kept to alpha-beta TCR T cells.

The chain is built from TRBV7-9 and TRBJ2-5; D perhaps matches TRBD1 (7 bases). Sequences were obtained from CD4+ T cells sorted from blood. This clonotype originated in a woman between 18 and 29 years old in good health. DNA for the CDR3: TGTGCCAGCAGCTTTTTTACAGGGGAGGAGACCCAGCACTTC. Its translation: CASSFFTGEETQHF.